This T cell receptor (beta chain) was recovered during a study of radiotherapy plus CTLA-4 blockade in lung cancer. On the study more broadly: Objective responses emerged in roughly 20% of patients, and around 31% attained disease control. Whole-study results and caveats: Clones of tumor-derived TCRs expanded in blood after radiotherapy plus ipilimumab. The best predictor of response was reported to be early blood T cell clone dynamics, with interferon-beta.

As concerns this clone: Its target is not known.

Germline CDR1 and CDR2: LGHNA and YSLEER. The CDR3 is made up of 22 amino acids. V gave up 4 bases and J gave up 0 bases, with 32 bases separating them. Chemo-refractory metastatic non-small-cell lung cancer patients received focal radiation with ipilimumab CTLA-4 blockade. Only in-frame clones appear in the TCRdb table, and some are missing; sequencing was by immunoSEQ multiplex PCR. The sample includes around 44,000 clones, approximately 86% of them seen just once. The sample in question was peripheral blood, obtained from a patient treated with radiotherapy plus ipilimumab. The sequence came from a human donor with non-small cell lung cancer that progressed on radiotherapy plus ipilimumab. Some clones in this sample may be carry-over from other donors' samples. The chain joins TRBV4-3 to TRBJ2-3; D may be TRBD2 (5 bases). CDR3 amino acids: CASSPDYVSSPENFPSTDTQYF. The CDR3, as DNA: TGCGCCAGCAGCCCCGACTATGTCTCTAGTCCTGAAAATTTTCCTAGCACAGATACGCAGTATTTT.